This entry lists 15 T cell receptor beta chains sequenced from one sample in a study of CD4 T cell repertoires in COVID-19. The memory T cells were sequenced right after ex vivo isolation, without culture. Data came from immunoSEQ multiplex PCR; TCRdb stores just in-frame clones and leaves some out. Here the sample spans tens of thousands of clones, around 86% being singletons. This specimen was central memory CD4+ T cells from blood, taken before the COVID-19 pandemic. Receptors were obtained from a human donor who had COVID-19.

CDR3 sequence: CARFRMNPGLAVGLQETQYF. DNA for the CDR3: TGTGCCAGATTTAGAATGAACCCGGGACTAGCGGTGGGGTTGCAAGAGACCCAGTACTTC. The V and J genes are TRBV6-9 and TRBJ2-5, with 11 bases matching TRBD2. V lost 9 bases to trimming and J lost 2 bases; unmatched junction nucleotides: 23. The CDR3 sequence is 20 residues long. Per the germline V gene, CDR1 is MNHGY and CDR2 is SVAAGI.

V is TRBV6-1 and J is TRBJ1-1; 11 positions agree with TRBD1. This CDR3 is built from 16 residues. Trimming at V came to 8 bases and at J to 5 bases, leaving 13 bases not matched to a gene. Germline V gene data show CDR1 as MNHNS and CDR2 as SASEGT. CDR3 amino acids: CASRKVEDRGLTEAFF. CDR3 nucleotides: TGTGCCAGCCGTAAAGTCGAGGACAGGGGGCTTACTGAAGCTTTCTTT.

The CDR3 reads CASSVTGTASRNEQFF. DNA of the CDR3: TGTGCCAGCAGCGTAACCGGGACAGCTAGCCGCAATGAGCAGTTCTTC. The chain links TRBV11-1 to TRBJ2-1, with 7 bases lining up with TRBD1. The CDR3 extends over 16 amino acids. CDR1 and CDR2 (germline): SGHAT, FQDESV (reference sequence). After removal of 5 bases from V and 6 bases from J, the junction contained 13 bases not matched to a gene.

This clone was picked up one time. The CDR3 loop is CASSLDRDFHNEQFF. The CDR3 nucleotides are TGTGCCAGCTCACTAGACAGGGACTTCCACAATGAGCAGTTCTTC. The V call is TRBV18, the J call TRBJ2-1, with a tentative D call TRBD1 (7 bases). This CDR3 is 15 amino acids long. CDR1 and CDR2 (germline): KGHSH, LQKENI. V lost 4 bases, J lost 5 bases, and 15 bases lay in between.

V and J are TRBV12-2 and TRBJ2-2; whether TRBD1, the table's D call, matches the DNA was not checked. TRBV12-2 is annotated as a pseudogene. The CDR3 extends over 16 amino acids. The CDR3 is CASRLQTGGVTGELFF. Here the CDR3 DNA reads TGTGCAAGTCGCCTCCAGACAGGGGGGGTGACGGGGGAGCTGTTTTTT.

The gene calls are TRBV25-1 and TRBJ2-7; D possibly corresponds to TRBD1 (5 bases). The V end lost 1 base, the J end lost 0 bases, and 10 bases lay between the germline ends. CDR1 MGHDK and CDR2 SYGVNS come from the germline V gene. CDR3 size: 15 residues. Here the CDR3 reads CASSESRRGSYEQYF. CDR3 coding DNA: TGTGCCAGCAGTGAATCCCGAAGGGGCTCCTACGAGCAGTACTTC.

This chain links TRBV11-2 with TRBJ1-6, with 8 bases matching TRBD1. Germline values: CDR1 SGHAT, CDR2 FQNNGV. The CDR3 contains 14 residues. Germline trimming cut 5 bases from V and 5 bases from J; bases unmatched to any gene: 2. CDR3 in amino acids: CASSQGAHNSPLHF. The CDR3 DNA reads TGTGCCAGCAGCCAGGGGGCGCATAATTCACCCCTCCACTTT.

V is TRBV4-1 and J is TRBJ2-7, with D possibly TRBD2 on 6 matching bases. The CDR3 is made up of 15 amino acids. Germline V gene lookup returns CDR1 MGHRA and CDR2 YSYEKL. V was clipped by 1 base and J by 0 bases, with 10 bases between them. CDR3: CASSQVRGSSYEQYF. The CDR3 coding sequence is TGCGCCAGCAGCCAAGTGCGGGGCAGCTCCTACGAGCAGTACTTC.

This clone was seen just once. This chain joins TRBV13 and TRBJ1-1; weak D call: TRBD1 (6 bases). The CDR3 spans 14 residues. The germline V and J ends were trimmed by 5 bases and 6 bases, with 16 bases remaining between them. Germline assignment: CDR1 PRHDT and CDR2 FYEKMQ (reference sequence). CDR3 coding DNA: TGTGCCAGCAGCCATACAGGGATGAAGGCTGAAGCTTTCTTT. This sequence encodes CASSHTGMKAEAFF.

This chain connects TRBV11-2 to TRBJ1-6, with TRBD1 identical over 7 bases. CDR1 and CDR2 from the germline V gene are SGHAT and FQNNGV. The CDR3 has 15 residues. Unmatched junction bases numbered 11, after V lost 8 bases and J lost 7 bases. CDR3 residues: CASRGQPHTNSPLHF. The CDR3 bases are TGTGCCAGCCGGGGACAGCCCCACACAAATTCACCCCTCCACTTT.

The chain carries TRBV6-1 and TRBJ2-7; 12 bases are shared with TRBD2. Germline values: CDR1 MNHNS, CDR2 SASEGT. The CDR3 sequence is 14 residues long. V lost 7 bases and J lost 4; bases outside the gene matches: 5. CDR3 DNA sequence: TGTGCCAGCAAAACTAGCGGGAGGAGGTACGAGCAGTACTTC. It encodes CASKTSGRRYEQYF.

CDR3 sequence (DNA): TGTGCCGTTTGGTTTTGGGGGCCTAGCAATCAGCCCCAGCATTTT. It yields the protein CAVWFWGPSNQPQHF. The chain links TRBV6-5 to TRBJ1-5; a possible D gene is TRBD1 (6 bases). Trimming left V 11 bases short and J 0 bases short, with 17 bases between. The CDR3 contains 15 residues. Germline-derived CDR1 and CDR2 are MNHEY and SVGAGI.

To note about this clone: This CDR3 is missing its conserved last phenylalanine or tryptophan, likely due to a read error. The DNA is omitted, as the CDR3 cannot be located on it reliably, and the CDR3 follows TCRdb's listing. This CDR3 reads CASRDGGQVFI. The J gene is TRBJ1-2, the V gene TRBV6-5; the table's D call of TRBD1 was not tested on the DNA. The germline V gene has CDR1 MNHEY and CDR2 SVGAGI. Counting both end residues, the CDR3 totals 11 amino acids.

CDR3 bases: TGTGCCAGCAAGGGGAGCGGGGGAGGCACAGATACGCAGTATTTT. It encodes CASKGSGGGTDTQYF. V gene TRBV2 combines with J gene TRBJ2-3, with 8 bases that match TRBD2. This CDR3 region has 15 residues. V lost 7 bases, J lost 1 base, and 7 bases stayed unmatched. CDR1 is SNHLY, CDR2 FYNNEI, per germline.

The chain has TRBV20-1 and TRBJ2-3; possibly TRBD2 for D (5 bases). From germline, CDR1 is DFQATT and CDR2 SNEGSKA (reference sequence). The CDR3 has 11 residues. The ends were cut back, 8 bases at V and 3 bases at J, with 9 bases in the middle. Written as DNA, the CDR3 is TGCAGTCTCGGGGTAACAGATACGCAGTATTTT. It codes for CSLGVTDTQYF.